Listed here are 30 T cell receptor beta chains from one sample, sequenced in a study of blood T cell repertoires in COVID-19. Produced via immunoSEQ multiplex PCR; TCRdb's table is partial and in-frame only. In the table there are around 220,000 clones, less than 85% of which are singletons. Material for sequencing was peripheral blood. All receptors come from a woman aged 80 or over with COVID-19, enrolled during active disease.

The rearrangement links TRBV18 to TRBJ2-3, with 9 bases that match TRBD2. V was clipped by 0 bases and J by 3 bases; unmatched bases: 4. In germline, CDR1 is KGHSH, CDR2 LQKENI. The CDR3 totals 16 residues. The DNA of the CDR3 is TGTGCCAGCTCACCACCTAGCGGGAGTGGTACAGATACGCAGTATTTT. Its translation: CASSPPSGSGTDTQYF.

The rearrangement joins TRBV9 to TRBJ2-2; 9 nucleotides match TRBD2. Germline CDR1 reads SGDLS; CDR2 reads YYNGEE. Germline trimming cut 7 bases from V and 5 bases from J; bases unmatched to any gene: 12. This CDR3 has 16 residues. This CDR3 reads CASSWRGAGGTGELFF. CDR3 coding DNA: TGTGCCAGCTCCTGGAGGGGTGCGGGAGGGACCGGGGAGCTGTTTTTT.

This chain connects TRBV10-3 to TRBJ2-2, with D possibly being TRBD1 (6 bases). CDR3 size: 13 residues. Looked up from germline, CDR1 is ENHRY and CDR2 is SYGVKD. V dropped 11 bases and J dropped 1 base, with 11 bases sitting between them. CDR3 in amino acids: CAAQGLNTGELFF. CDR3 nucleotides: TGTGCCGCCCAGGGGCTGAACACCGGGGAGCTGTTTTTT.

This chain joins TRBV5-1 and TRBJ2-7, with TRBD1 matching 10 bases. From germline, CDR1 is SGHRS and CDR2 YFSETQ. The CDR3 has 13 amino acids. J gave up 1 base and V 6 bases, and 1 base lay outside the gene matches. The CDR3 reads CASMGQGSYEQYF. The CDR3, as DNA: TGCGCCAGCATGGGACAGGGGTCCTACGAGCAGTACTTC.

This CDR3 reads CASSLGVETQYF. CDR3 DNA: TGTGCCAGCAGCCTCGGGGTGGAGACCCAGTACTTC. The rearrangement links TRBV3-1 (or the pseudogene TRBV3-2) to TRBJ2-5; perhaps TRBD2 as D (5 bases). The V and J ends lost 4 bases and 5 bases respectively, with 8 bases between them. Germline values: CDR1 LGHDT, CDR2 YNNKEL (reference sequence). This CDR3 comprises 12 residues.

This rearrangement joins TRBV7-2 to TRBJ1-1; no firm D call. The CDR3 runs 14 residues. The germline V and J ends were trimmed by 5 bases and 3 bases, with 13 bases remaining between them. Germline CDR1 is SGHTA and CDR2 is FQGNSA. CDR3 bases: TGTGCCAGCAGCCCTCAATGGGGAGACACTGAAGCTTTCTTT. As protein: CASSPQWGDTEAFF.

This chain uses TRBV9 with TRBJ2-7; D is perhaps TRBD2 (5 bases). Germline-derived CDR1 and CDR2 are SGDLS and YYNGEE. CDR3 size: 15 residues. V lost 0 bases and J lost 2, with 12 bases in between. The CDR3 bases are TGTGCCAGCAGCGTAGATGGGAGTACAGCCTACGAGCAGTACTTC. Translating gives CASSVDGSTAYEQYF.

This chain links TRBV5-1 with TRBJ1-1; D may be TRBD1 (5 bases). Germline V gene data show CDR1 as SGHRS and CDR2 as YFSETQ. Trimming pared 4 bases from V and 4 bases from J, leaving 14 bases between. CDR3 length: 14 residues. The DNA of the CDR3 is TGCGCCAGCAGCCTGGAAAACGGGGGCACTGAAGCTTTCTTT. It codes for CASSLENGGTEAFF. The full variable domain, in which reference TRBV5-1 and TRBJ1-1 provide the parts outside the CDR3, is KAGVTQTPRYLIKTRGQQVTLSCSPISGHRSVSWYQQTPGQGLQFLFEYFSETQRNKGNFPGRFSGRQFSNSRSEMNVSTLELGDSALYLCASSLENGGTEAFFGQGTRLTVV.

The gene calls are TRBV2 and TRBJ2-7; 9 nucleotides align to TRBD2. Losses at the gene ends were 5 bases for V and 2 bases for J; bases not matched to a gene: 16. CDR1 SNHLY and CDR2 FYNNEI come from the germline V gene. The CDR3 length is 18 residues. CDR3 bases: TGTGCCAGCAGTTACTACCCGGGGGGGCTAGCGGGAACCTACGAGCAGTACTTC. This translates into CASSYYPGGLAGTYEQYF. The full variable domain, completed using reference TRBV2 and TRBJ2-7, is EPEVTQTPSHQVTQMGQEVILRCVPISNHLYFYWYRQILGQKVEFLVSFYNNEISEKSEIFDDQFSVERPDGSNFTLKIRSTKLEDSAMYFCASSYYPGGLAGTYEQYFGPGTRLTVT.

The chain employs TRBV3-1 (or the pseudogene TRBV3-2) and TRBJ1-2; 8 bases are shared with TRBD1. The CDR3 is made up of 16 amino acids. The germline gives CDR1 LGHDT, CDR2 YNNKEL (reference sequence). The V and J ends lost 2 bases and 7 bases, in that order; junction bases with no gene match: 12. The CDR3 spells CASSQRMVRTGPGYTF. The CDR3 bases are TGTGCCAGCAGCCAAAGGATGGTGCGGACAGGGCCTGGCTACACCTTC.

This clone has only a few counts. The chain recombines TRBV6-6 with TRBJ2-7; D remains unclear. The V gene lost 8 bases and the J gene lost 2 bases, with 7 bases spanning the gap. Germline V gene data show CDR1 as MNHNY and CDR2 as SVGAGI (reference sequence). The CDR3 contains 11 residues. CDR3 amino acids: CASWQAYEQYF. In DNA form, the CDR3 reads TGTGCCAGCTGGCAGGCCTACGAGCAGTACTTC.

The chain is built from TRBV3-1 (or the pseudogene TRBV3-2) and TRBJ1-6, with a tentative D call TRBD1 (5 bases). This CDR3 comprises 15 residues. Germline assignment: CDR1 LGHDT and CDR2 YNNKEL (reference sequence). V lost 5 bases and J 7 bases, leaving 15 bases between the germline ends. The CDR3 DNA follows: TGTGCCAGCAGCGTCGGGGGGAGTACCAATTCACCCCTCCACTTT. Its translation: CASSVGGSTNSPLHF.

The rearrangement joins TRBV7-2 to TRBJ2-1; D is possibly TRBD2 (6 bases). Between the trimmed V and J ends, which lost 1 base and 2 bases, there was a span of 9 bases. Germline assignment: CDR1 SGHTA and CDR2 FQGNSA. The CDR3 has 15 residues. The CDR3 loop reads CASSLGLATYNEQFF. The CDR3 coding sequence is TGTGCCAGCAGCTTAGGGCTAGCGACCTACAATGAGCAGTTCTTC. Complete variable domain (other parts from reference TRBV7-2 and TRBJ2-1): GAGVSQSPSNKVTEKGKDVELRCDPISGHTALYWYRQSLGQGLEFLIYFQGNSAPDKSGLPSDRFSAERTGGSVSTLTIQRTQQEDSAVYLCASSLGLATYNEQFFGPGTRLTVL.

The gene calls are TRBV3-1 (or the pseudogene TRBV3-2) and TRBJ2-2, with a weak D call TRBD2 (6 bases). CDR1 is LGHDT and CDR2 is YNNKEL in the germline V gene (reference sequence). The CDR3 totals 15 residues. Between the trimmed V and J ends, which lost 1 base and 5 bases, there was a span of 11 bases. The CDR3 spells CASSQVFGGTGELFF. For the CDR3, the DNA is TGTGCCAGCAGCCAAGTCTTTGGGGGGACCGGGGAGCTGTTTTTT.

This chain joins TRBV6-5 and TRBJ1-1; D uncertain. V lost 7 bases, J lost 1 base, and 13 bases lay in between. The CDR3 consists of 14 residues. Germline assignment: CDR1 MNHEY and CDR2 SVGAGI. The chain's CDR3 is CASKIGATNTEAFF. The CDR3 DNA reads TGTGCCAGCAAAATCGGTGCAACGAACACTGAAGCTTTCTTT.

V and J are TRBV5-4 and TRBJ1-4; 7 bases are a match to TRBD1. The CDR3 sequence is 14 residues long. Per germline, CDR1 SGHNT and CDR2 YYREEE (reference sequence). Trimming at V came to 0 bases and at J to 8 bases, leaving 4 bases not matched to a gene. In DNA form, the CDR3 reads TGTGCCAGCAGCTTGGGACAGGGCAGCGAAAAACTGTTTTTT. Amino acids: CASSLGQGSEKLFF.

This chain uses TRBV28 with TRBJ2-1, with D maybe TRBD1 (6 bases). This CDR3 region has 13 residues. Trimming removed 4 bases from V and 6 bases from J, with 10 bases in between. Germline CDR1 and CDR2: MDHEN and SYDVKM. Written as DNA, the CDR3 is TGTGCCAGCAGTTCCAGAGGGGGCAATGAGCAGTTCTTC. Residues: CASSSRGGNEQFF.

This chain uses TRBV19 with TRBJ1-4, with D tentatively TRBD1 (5 bases). Per the germline V gene, CDR1 is LNHDA and CDR2 is SQIVND (reference sequence). The germline V and J ends were trimmed by 5 bases and 6 bases, with 16 bases remaining between them. There are 15 residues in the CDR3. The CDR3 reads CASSRGDVVYEKLFF. CDR3 in DNA: TGTGCCAGTAGTCGGGGGGATGTCGTTTATGAAAAACTGTTTTTT.

The chain employs TRBV3-1 (or the pseudogene TRBV3-2) and TRBJ1-5, with D unresolved. Germline V gives CDR1 LGHDT, CDR2 YNNKEL (reference sequence). Trimming cost V 9 bases and J 7 bases, with 16 bases left between them. CDR3 length equals 13 residues. CDR3: CASAGGLGQPQHF. For the CDR3, the DNA is TGTGCCAGTGCTGGCGGACTAGGACAGCCCCAGCATTTT.

The chain carries TRBV29-1 and TRBJ1-2; 8 bases match TRBD1. Per germline, CDR1 SQVTM and CDR2 ANQGSEA. The CDR3 consists of 13 residues. J was trimmed by 6 bases and V by 6 bases; bases with no gene match: 9. CDR3 bases: TGCAGCGTGTCCCGGGACAGGTTCGATGGCTACACCTTC. Translating gives CSVSRDRFDGYTF.

This clone has just a few counts. The chain couples TRBV12-3 or TRBV12-4 to TRBJ1-1, with 10 bases fitting TRBD1. CDR3 length equals 13 residues. The ends lost 7 bases at V and 7 bases at J; junction bases unmatched: 6. The CDR3 DNA follows: TGTGCCAGCACCGGGGACAGGGGAAGTGAAGCTTTCTTT. Residues: CASTGDRGSEAFF.

The rearrangement links TRBV5-1 to TRBJ2-2; TRBD1 matches 10 bases. The CDR3 sequence is 16 residues long. Germline CDR1 reads SGHRS; CDR2 reads YFSETQ. J was trimmed by 3 bases and V by 3 bases; bases with no gene match: 5. CDR3 in amino acids: CASSSYGTGDTGELFF. CDR3 bases: TGCGCCAGCAGCTCTTACGGGACAGGGGACACCGGGGAGCTGTTTTTT.

This clone was seen a single time. This chain connects TRBV7-6 to TRBJ1-3; D is unresolved. In germline, CDR1 is SGHVS, CDR2 FNYEAQ. This CDR3 has 15 residues. V gave up 5 bases and J gave up 2 bases, with 13 bases separating them. The CDR3 is CASSRGEQTGNTIYF. CDR3 sequence (DNA): TGTGCCAGCAGCCGCGGCGAGCAGACTGGAAACACCATATATTTT.

The V and J genes are TRBV5-1 and TRBJ2-7; 10 nucleotides agree with TRBD2. The CDR3 is 17 residues long. With V trimmed by 0 bases and J by 3 bases, 9 bases remained unmatched. From germline, CDR1 is SGHRS and CDR2 YFSETQ. CDR3 nucleotide sequence: TGCGCCAGCAGCTTGGCCGCGTCCGGGACTAGCGTCTACGAGCAGTACTTC. This codes for CASSLAASGTSVYEQYF.

The chain has TRBV5-5 and TRBJ1-2; TRBD1 is a possible D gene (6 bases). Germline CDR1 reads SGHKS; CDR2 reads YYEKEE (reference sequence). This CDR3 spans 15 amino acids. The V end lost 4 bases, the J end lost 6 bases, and 19 bases lay between the germline ends. The CDR3 sequence is CASSQSNRVTNGYTF. CDR3 nucleotides: TGTGCCAGCAGCCAGTCGAACAGGGTCACGAATGGCTACACCTTC.

In DNA, the CDR3 is TGTGCCAGCAGTTCCCGTCTCTCGGGGGGCCGAGAAAAACTGTTTTTT. Translation: CASSSRLSGGREKLFF. The chain uses TRBV27 and TRBJ1-4; TRBD1 is a possible D gene (6 bases). The CDR3 covers 16 residues. V gave up 4 bases and J gave up 8 bases, with 20 bases separating them. The germline gives CDR1 MNHEY, CDR2 SMNVEV (reference sequence). Using reference TRBV27 and TRBJ1-4 for the parts outside the CDR3, the full variable domain is EAQVTQNPRYLITVTGKKLTVTCSQNMNHEYMSWYRQDPGLGLRQIYYSMNVEVTDKGDVPEGYKVSRKEKRNFPLILESPSPNQTSLYFCASSSRLSGGREKLFFGSGTQLSVL.

V usage is TRBV5-1 and J usage is TRBJ1-1; D is unclear. This CDR3 contains 14 residues. The ends were cut back, 0 bases at V and 1 base at J, with 7 bases in the middle. Germline V lookup: CDR1 SGHRS, CDR2 YFSETQ. The CDR3 nucleotides are TGCGCCAGCAGCTTGGTCACACGGAACACTGAAGCTTTCTTT. This sequence encodes CASSLVTRNTEAFF. Combining the CDR3 with reference TRBV5-1 and TRBJ1-1 gives the whole variable domain KAGVTQTPRYLIKTRGQQVTLSCSPISGHRSVSWYQQTPGQGLQFLFEYFSETQRNKGNFPGRFSGRQFSNSRSEMNVSTLELGDSALYLCASSLVTRNTEAFFGQGTRLTVV.

Note on this clone: Other nucleotide sequences in the sample specify the same CDR3. The rearrangement uses TRBV18 and TRBJ1-5; 7 bases match TRBD1. The germline V gene encodes CDR1 KGHSH and CDR2 LQKENI. This CDR3 is 15 amino acids long. With V trimmed by 1 base and J by 3 bases, 3 bases remained unmatched. CDR3 protein: CASSPLGTVNQPQHF. The CDR3 DNA reads TGTGCCAGCTCACCACTCGGGACAGTCAATCAGCCCCAGCATTTT.

V usage is TRBV15 and J usage is TRBJ2-1, with D maybe TRBD2 (6 bases). V gave up 0 bases and J gave up 2 bases, with 17 bases separating them. Germline CDR1 LNHNV, CDR2 YYDKDF (reference sequence). The CDR3 is 18 residues long. The CDR3 DNA sequence: TGTGCCACCAGCAGAGATCAAGGGCCGGGAGATCCCTACAATGAGCAGTTCTTC. Translation: CATSRDQGPGDPYNEQFF.

The chain employs TRBV5-4 and TRBJ2-5; maybe TRBD2 (6 bases). The V gene lost 1 base and the J gene lost 0 bases, with 7 bases spanning the gap. Germline CDR1 is SGHNT and CDR2 is YYREEE (reference sequence). This CDR3 spans 14 amino acids. CDR3 DNA sequence: TGTGCCAGCAGCTTGCGGGGGTACCAAGAGACCCAGTACTTC. It codes for CASSLRGYQETQYF.